This record looks at one T cell receptor (beta chain) sequence and its context. The entry originates in a study of control samples from healthy donors and cancer patients. V was trimmed by 4 bases and J by 2 bases, leaving 16 bases between them. Germline CDR1 KGHSH, CDR2 LQKENI. The CDR3 contains 16 residues. Profiling relied on immunoSEQ multiplex PCR, and the TCRdb table lists in-frame clones only, not all of them. The repertoire holds tens of thousands of clones, with roughly nine tenths as singletons. The sequenced material came from blood. This TCR derives from a man younger than 40 in good health. The chain combines TRBV18 with TRBJ2-3, with D tentatively TRBD1 (5 bases). Here the CDR3 reads CASSQGANAITDTQYF. The DNA for the CDR3 is TGTGCCAGCTCACAAGGGGCAAACGCCATCACAGATACGCAGTATTTT. The full variable domain, rest sourced from reference TRBV18 and TRBJ2-3, is NAGVMQNPRHLVRRRGQEARLRCSPMKGHSHVYWYRQLPEEGLKFMVYLQKENIIDESGMPKERFSAEFPKEGPSILRIQQVVRGDSAAYFCASSQGANAITDTQYFGPGTRLTVL.